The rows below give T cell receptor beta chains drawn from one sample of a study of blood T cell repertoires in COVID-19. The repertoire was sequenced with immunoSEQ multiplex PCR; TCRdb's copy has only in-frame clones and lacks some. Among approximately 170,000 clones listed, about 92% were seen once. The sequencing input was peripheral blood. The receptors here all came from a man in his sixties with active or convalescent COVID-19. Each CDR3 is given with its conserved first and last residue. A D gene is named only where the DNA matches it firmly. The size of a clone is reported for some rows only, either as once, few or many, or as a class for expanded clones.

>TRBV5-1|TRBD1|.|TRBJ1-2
CASSWGTGGGYTF
TGCGCCAGCAGCTGGGGGACAGGGGGAGGCTACACCTTC
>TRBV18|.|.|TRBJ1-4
CASSPRAQGSTNEKLFF
TGTGCCAGCTCACCAAGGGCGCAGGGGTCAACTAATGAAAAACTGTTTTTT
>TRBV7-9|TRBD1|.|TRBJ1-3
CASRWDRTSGNTIYF
TGTGCCAGCAGATGGGACAGGACCTCTGGAAACACCATATATTTT
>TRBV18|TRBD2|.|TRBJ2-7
CASSPPTSGGYEQYF
TGTGCCAGCTCACCACCCACCAGCGGGGGGTACGAGCAGTACTTC
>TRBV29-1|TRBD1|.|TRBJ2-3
CSVEGPLGQGGSTDTQYF
TGCAGCGTTGAAGGACCCCTTGGACAGGGCGGGAGCACAGATACGCAGTATTTT
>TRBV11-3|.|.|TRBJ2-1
CASSLGLVNEQFF
TGTGCCAGCAGCTTAGGGCTAGTCAATGAGCAGTTCTTC
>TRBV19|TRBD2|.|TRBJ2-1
CASSISSGSMNEQFF
TGTGCCAGTAGTATATCAAGCGGGAGTATGAATGAGCAGTTCTTC
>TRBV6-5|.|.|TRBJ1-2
CASSYLAGATNYGYTF
TGTGCCAGCAGTTACTTGGCAGGGGCTACTAACTATGGCTACACCTTC
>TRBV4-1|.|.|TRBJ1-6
CASSQPAGNNNSPLHF
TGCGCCAGCAGCCAGCCCGCAGGGAACAATAATTCACCCCTCCACTTT
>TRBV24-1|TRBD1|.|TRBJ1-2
CATSDLLIIGQGASNYGYTF
TGTGCCACCAGTGATTTGCTAATAATTGGACAGGGGGCGAGTAACTATGGCTACACCTTC
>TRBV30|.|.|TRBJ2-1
CAWSVRIGPYNEQFF
TGTGCCTGGAGCGTGAGAATTGGGCCTTACAATGAGCAGTTCTTC
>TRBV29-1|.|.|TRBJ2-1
CSVKVAPSSYNEQFF
TGCAGCGTTAAAGTGGCCCCCAGCTCCTACAATGAGCAGTTCTTC
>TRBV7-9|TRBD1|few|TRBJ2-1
CASRPDRMIYNEQFF
TGTGCCAGCAGACCGGACAGGATGATTTACAATGAGCAGTTCTTC
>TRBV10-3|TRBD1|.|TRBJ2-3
CATRTGLTDTQYF
TGTGCCACCCGGACAGGGCTGACAGATACGCAGTATTTT
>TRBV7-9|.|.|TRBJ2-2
CASSLGQNTGELFF
TGTGCCAGCAGCTTAGGACAGAACACCGGGGAGCTGTTTTTT
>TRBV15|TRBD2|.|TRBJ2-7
CATSRDLAGGPGEQYF
TGTGCCACCAGCAGAGATTTAGCGGGAGGGCCGGGGGAGCAGTACTTC
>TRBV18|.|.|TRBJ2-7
CASSPQGNEQYF
TGTGCCAGCTCACCCCAGGGGAACGAGCAGTACTTC
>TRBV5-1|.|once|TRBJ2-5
CASSLRGSETQYF
TGCGCCAGCAGCTTGCGGGGGTCGGAGACCCAGTACTTC
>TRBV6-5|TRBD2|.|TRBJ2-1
CASSSGTSGYNEQFF
TGTGCCAGCAGTTCCGGGACTAGCGGATACAATGAGCAGTTCTTC
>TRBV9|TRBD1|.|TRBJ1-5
CASSVGTGHENQPQHF
TGTGCCAGCAGCGTAGGGACAGGGCACGAGAATCAGCCCCAGCATTTT
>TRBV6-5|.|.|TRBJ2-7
CASSYTGGANYEQYF
TGTGCCAGCAGTTACACGGGGGGCGCGAACTACGAGCAGTACTTC
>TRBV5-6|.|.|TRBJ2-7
CASRMNRDNSYEQYF
TGTGCCAGCAGGATGAACCGGGACAACTCCTACGAGCAGTACTTC
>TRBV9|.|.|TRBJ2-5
CASSVASSAGPRETQYF
TGTGCCAGCAGCGTAGCTTCCTCTGCGGGCCCCCGGGAGACCCAGTACTTC
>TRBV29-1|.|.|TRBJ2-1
CSGGAPNNEQFF
TGCAGCGGCGGGGCCCCCAACAATGAGCAGTTCTTC
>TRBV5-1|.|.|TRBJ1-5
CASSLAGNQPQHF
TGCGCCAGCAGCTTGGCAGGAAATCAGCCCCAGCATTTT
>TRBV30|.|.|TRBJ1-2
CAWSVLGAENGYTF
TGTGCCTGGAGTGTACTTGGGGCGGAGAACGGCTACACCTTC
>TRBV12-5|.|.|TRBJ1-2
CASGLIQGSGYTF
TGTGCTAGTGGTTTGATCCAGGGCAGTGGCTACACCTTC
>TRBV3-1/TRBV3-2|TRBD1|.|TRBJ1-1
CASSQGRQGGSTEAFF
TGTGCCAGCAGCCAAGGGAGACAGGGGGGGAGCACTGAAGCTTTCTTT